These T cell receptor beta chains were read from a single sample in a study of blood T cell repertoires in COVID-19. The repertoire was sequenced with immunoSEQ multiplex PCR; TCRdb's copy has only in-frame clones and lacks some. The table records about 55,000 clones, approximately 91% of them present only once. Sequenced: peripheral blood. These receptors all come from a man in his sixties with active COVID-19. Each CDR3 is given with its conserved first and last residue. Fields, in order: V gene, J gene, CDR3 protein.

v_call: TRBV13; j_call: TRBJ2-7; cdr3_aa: CASSFGTSGLSYEQYF
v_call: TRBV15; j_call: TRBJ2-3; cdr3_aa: CATSIPSGGSGTDTQYF
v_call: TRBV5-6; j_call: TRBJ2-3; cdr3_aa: CASSLNDGPRGTDTQYF
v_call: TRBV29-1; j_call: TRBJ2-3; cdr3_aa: CSVGLGTDTQYF
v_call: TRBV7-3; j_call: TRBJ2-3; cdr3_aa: CASSPGLAGDTQYF
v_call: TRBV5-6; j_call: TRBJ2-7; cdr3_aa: CASSAPGLAGVGEQYF
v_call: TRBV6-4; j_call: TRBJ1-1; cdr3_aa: CASSPGTDTEAFF
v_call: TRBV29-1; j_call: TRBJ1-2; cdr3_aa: CSVDQPRGQFGGYTF
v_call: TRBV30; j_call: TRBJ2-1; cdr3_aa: CAWTSTSGRDINEQFF
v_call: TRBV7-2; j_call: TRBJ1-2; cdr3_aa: CASSFTGGAAYGYTF
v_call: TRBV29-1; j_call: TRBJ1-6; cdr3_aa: CSVAPDRDNSPLHF
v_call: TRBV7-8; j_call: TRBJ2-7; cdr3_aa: CASSLGRTGSYEQYF
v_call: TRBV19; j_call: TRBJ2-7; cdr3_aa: CASRRLAGGREQYF
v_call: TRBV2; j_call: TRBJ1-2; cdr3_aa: CASEGSGGAGGYTF
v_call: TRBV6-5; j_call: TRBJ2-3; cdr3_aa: CASSLGGGTDTQYF
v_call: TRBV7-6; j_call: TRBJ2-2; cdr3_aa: CASSPAGTSLTGELFF
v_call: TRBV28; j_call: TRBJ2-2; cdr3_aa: CASFTAGELFF
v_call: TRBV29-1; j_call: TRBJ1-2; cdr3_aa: CSVEDLGTGISGYTF
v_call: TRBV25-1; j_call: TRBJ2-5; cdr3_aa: CASSELQAQGEPGTQYF
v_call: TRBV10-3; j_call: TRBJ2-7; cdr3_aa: CAVGGTGGFYEQYF
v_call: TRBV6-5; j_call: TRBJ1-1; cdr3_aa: CASSPVHSGAAEAFF
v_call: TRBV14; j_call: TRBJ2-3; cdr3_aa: CASSQLGLTRTDTQYF
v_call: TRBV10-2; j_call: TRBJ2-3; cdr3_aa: CASIPPGTGRTDTQYF
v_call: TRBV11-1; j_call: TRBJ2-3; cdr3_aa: CASSSRRVDTQYF
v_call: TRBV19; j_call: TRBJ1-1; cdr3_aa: CASSRGLGGLNTEAFF
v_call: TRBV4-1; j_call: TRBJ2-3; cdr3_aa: CASSRVTGVGTDTQYF
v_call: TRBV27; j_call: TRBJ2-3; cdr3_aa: CASSLRLAGVADTQYF
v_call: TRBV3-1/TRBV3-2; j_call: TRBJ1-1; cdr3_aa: CASSQATGSGNTEAFF
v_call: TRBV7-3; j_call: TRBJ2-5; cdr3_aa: CASSPGVSGGSGETQYF
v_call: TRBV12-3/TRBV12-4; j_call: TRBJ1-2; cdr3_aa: CASSLAPTRGYTF
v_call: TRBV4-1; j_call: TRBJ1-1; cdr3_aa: CASSHPYRAVNTEAFF
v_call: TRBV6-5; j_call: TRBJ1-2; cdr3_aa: CASSYSPGVNYGYTF
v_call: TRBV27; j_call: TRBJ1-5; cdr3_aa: CASRESNQPQHF
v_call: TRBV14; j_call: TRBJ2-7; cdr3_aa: CASSPAGTEKEQYF
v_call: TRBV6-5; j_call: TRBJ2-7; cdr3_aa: CASRGGLAAYEQYF
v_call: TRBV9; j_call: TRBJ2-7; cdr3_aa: CASSVGASGSVGEEQYF
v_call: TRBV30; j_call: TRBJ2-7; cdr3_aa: CAWSGSGDEQYF
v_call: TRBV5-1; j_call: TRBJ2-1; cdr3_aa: CASSLVAGGPSGEQFF
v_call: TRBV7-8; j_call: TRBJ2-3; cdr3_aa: CASSGGPDTQYF
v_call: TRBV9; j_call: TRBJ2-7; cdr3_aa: CASSVGGLVGDEQYF
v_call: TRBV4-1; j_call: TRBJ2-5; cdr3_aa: CASSQLSGSQETQYF
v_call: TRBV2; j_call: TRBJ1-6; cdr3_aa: CASRGGSSYNSPLHF
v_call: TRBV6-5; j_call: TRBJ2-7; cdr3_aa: CASSYEQGFLGYEQYF
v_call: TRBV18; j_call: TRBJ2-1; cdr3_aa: CASSPASGGYNEQFF
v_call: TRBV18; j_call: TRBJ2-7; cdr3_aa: CASSPGTGAYEQYF
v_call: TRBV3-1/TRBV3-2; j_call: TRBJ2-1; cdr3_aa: CASSSGLLAGVYNEQFF
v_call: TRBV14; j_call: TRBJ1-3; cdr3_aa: CASSQEGGPGNTIYF
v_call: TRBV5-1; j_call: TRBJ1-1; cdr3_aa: CASSSVETGVTEAFF
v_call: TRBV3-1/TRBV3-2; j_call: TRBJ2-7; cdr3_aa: CASSQGTGAYEQYF
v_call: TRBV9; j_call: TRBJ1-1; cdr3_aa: CASSVAAGADTEAFF
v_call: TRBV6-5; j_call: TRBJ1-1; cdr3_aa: CASRRTGEAFF
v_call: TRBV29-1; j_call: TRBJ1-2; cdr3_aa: CSVEDTGSNYGYTF
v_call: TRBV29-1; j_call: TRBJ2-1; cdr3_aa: CSDISGLAGYEQFF
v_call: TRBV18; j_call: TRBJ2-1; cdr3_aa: CASSPEGLAGVDEQFF
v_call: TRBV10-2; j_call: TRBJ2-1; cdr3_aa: CASSHDSSRLAGVKNEQFF
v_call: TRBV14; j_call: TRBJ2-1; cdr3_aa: CASSQSSASYNEQFF
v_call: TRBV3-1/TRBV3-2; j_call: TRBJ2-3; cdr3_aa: CASSQISGSTDTQYF
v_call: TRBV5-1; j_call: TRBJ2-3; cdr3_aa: CASSQLAGVADTQYF
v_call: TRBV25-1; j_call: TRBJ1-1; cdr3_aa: CASSDTGSYTEAFF
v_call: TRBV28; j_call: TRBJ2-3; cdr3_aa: CASSSSDRGRNTQYF